The 32 T cell receptor beta chains listed next were all sequenced from one sample in a study of shared clonotypes between healthy human individuals. Profiled with immunoSEQ multiplex PCR; TCRdb holds only in-frame clones, not every one. The repertoire holds about 87,000 clones, with around half as singletons. The sequencing sample was made of PBMCs. The receptors originated from a woman between 40 and 50 years old in good health. Some clones in this sample may be carry-over from other donors' samples.

The rearrangement joins TRBV27 to TRBJ2-3; the match to TRBD2 covers 11 bases. The length of the CDR3 is 16 residues. Germline V CDR1 and CDR2: MNHEY, SMNVEV (reference sequence). The V and J ends lost 5 bases and 3 bases, in that order; junction bases with no gene match: 7. The CDR3 region is CASSLRLAGKTDTQYF. The CDR3 DNA follows: TGTGCCAGCAGTCTAAGACTAGCGGGGAAAACAGATACGCAGTATTTT.

With regard to this clone: The junction departs from germline at one end; a sequencing error may be responsible. This rearrangement joins TRBV30 to TRBJ2-3, with 7 bases lining up with TRBD1. This CDR3 contains 14 residues. Germline V gene sequence: CDR1 GTSNPN, CDR2 SVGIG (reference sequence). The CDR3 region is CAWSPGHGTVTQYF. In nucleotides, the CDR3 is TGTGCCTGGAGTCCGGGACATGGGACAGTTACGCAGTATTTT.

This clone has only a few counts. The rearrangement links TRBV18 to TRBJ2-3, with 9 positions matching TRBD1. This CDR3 comprises 15 residues. Germline CDR1 KGHSH, CDR2 LQKENI. The V gene end was trimmed by 4 bases and the J gene end by 4 bases; junction bases not matched to a gene: 6. The CDR3 DNA reads TGTGCCAGCTCACTTGGACAGGGGATGGCAGATACGCAGTATTTT. It encodes CASSLGQGMADTQYF.

V gene TRBV19 combines with J gene TRBJ2-5, with 14 nucleotides matching TRBD2. Germline V CDR1 and CDR2: LNHDA, SQIVND (reference sequence). V shed 5 bases, J shed 6 bases, and the junction held 11 bases outside the gene matches. The CDR3 consists of 17 residues. CDR3 bases: TGTGCCAGTAGTCCTCGGACTAGCGGGAGGCGCGGGAAGACCCAGTACTTC. Protein product: CASSPRTSGRRGKTQYF.

Points on this clone: It differs at one base from a far larger clone, so likely a read error. This chain links TRBV29-1 with TRBJ2-7; no clear D gene. Germline CDR1 and CDR2: SQVTM and ANQGSEA. The CDR3 extends over 12 amino acids. Trimming stripped 4 bases from V and 6 bases from J, with 13 bases between. The chain's CDR3 is CSVAEALVEQYF. The CDR3 DNA sequence: TGCAGCGTTGCAGAGGCCCTAGTCGAGCAGTACTTC.

The gene calls are TRBV6-5 and TRBJ1-2; the match to TRBD1 covers 7 bases. The CDR3 contains 13 residues. Germline V gene lookup returns CDR1 MNHEY and CDR2 SVGAGI. J lost 6 bases, V lost 6 bases, and 7 bases had no gene match. The CDR3 nucleotides are TGTGCCAGCAGCCTCAACAGGGGTGATGGCTACACCTTC. Encoded protein: CASSLNRGDGYTF.

As to this clone: This likely stems from a read error, as it lies one base from a far larger clone. The chain recombines TRBV6-4 with TRBJ2-2; D remains ambiguous. V lost 4 bases and J 0 bases, leaving 12 bases between the germline ends. The CDR3 is 16 amino acids. CDR1 and CDR2 from the germline V gene are MRHNA and SNTAGT. CDR3 sequence: CASSAALTSNTGELFF. The CDR3 DNA reads TGTGCCAGCAGTGCAGCCCTGACATCGAACACCGGGGAGCTGTTTTTT.

This clone was recorded a few times. The gene calls are TRBV29-1 and TRBJ2-1, with TRBD1 matching 10 bases. Germline V gene sequence: CDR1 SQVTM, CDR2 ANQGSEA. The CDR3 totals 13 residues. V was pared by 4 bases and J by 7 bases, with 4 bases of the junction left unmatched. CDR3 amino acids: CSVADRGVNEQFF. The CDR3 region has the DNA TGCAGCGTTGCGGACAGGGGGGTTAATGAGCAGTTCTTC.

The chain couples TRBV30 to TRBJ2-7, with a tentative D call TRBD2 (6 bases). The V end lost 1 base, the J end lost 0 bases, and 7 bases lay between the germline ends. Germline CDR1 and CDR2: GTSNPN and SVGIG (reference sequence). There are 13 residues in the CDR3. In DNA form, the CDR3 reads TGTGCCTGGAGTGGCGGGAACTCCTACGAGCAGTACTTC. Translating it yields CAWSGGNSYEQYF. Together with reference TRBV30 and TRBJ2-7, the CDR3 gives the full variable domain: SQTIHQWPATLVQPVGSPLSLECTVEGTSNPNLYWYRQAAGRGLQLLFYSVGIGQISSEVPQNLSASRPQDRQFILSSKKLLLSDSGFYLCAWSGGNSYEQYFGPGTRLTVT.

V is TRBV4-2 and J is TRBJ2-5, with 14 bases lining up with TRBD2. This CDR3 region has 16 residues. The trim removed 1 base at V and 5 bases at J, leaving 3 bases unmatched. Germline loops: CDR1 LGHNA, CDR2 YNFKEQ. The CDR3, as DNA: TGTGCCAGCAGCCAAGGACTAGCGGGAGGGGAGGAGACCCAGTACTTC. Its translation: CASSQGLAGGEETQYF.

In the case of this clone: A much larger clone differs from this one at a single base, so this may be a read error. Different DNA sequences within this sample yield the same CDR3. The chain carries TRBV7-3 and TRBJ2-3; tentative D call: TRBD2 (5 bases). Germline CDR1 is SGHTA and CDR2 is FQGTGA. The CDR3 consists of 15 residues. V was clipped by 5 bases and J by 3 bases, with 15 bases between them. For the CDR3, the DNA is TGTGCCAGCAGCCTTAGTGGGAGTAGGACAGATACGCAGTATTTT. It yields the protein CASSLSGSRTDTQYF.

The V call is TRBV27, the J call TRBJ2-1; D uncertain. The germline V gene has CDR1 MNHEY and CDR2 SMNVEV (reference sequence). V gave up 0 bases and J gave up 6 bases, with 9 bases separating them. This CDR3 has 14 amino acids. The DNA of the CDR3 is TGTGCCAGCAGTTTATCGAGGCCCCTCAATGAGCAGTTCTTC. Translation gives CASSLSRPLNEQFF.

Turning to this clone: One junction end disagrees with the germline gene, perhaps due to a read error. V usage is TRBV27 and J usage is TRBJ2-7, with TRBD1 matching over 7 bases. There are 14 residues in the CDR3. Germline assignment: CDR1 MNHEY and CDR2 SMNVEV (reference sequence). The CDR3 here is CASSLQGQSSEQYF. The CDR3, as DNA: TGTGCCAGCAGTTTACAGGGACAGTCCTCCGAGCAGTACTTC.

The rearrangement joins TRBV4-3 to TRBJ2-5, with D perhaps TRBD2 (6 bases). The J call may be faulty, since TRBJ2-7 better matches the DNA end. The CDR3 covers 15 residues. The germline V gene has CDR1 LGHNA and CDR2 YSLEER. The CDR3 spells CASSQEIGSSGEQYF. The CDR3 region has the DNA TGCGCCAGCAGCCAAGAGATCGGGAGTTCCGGCGAGCAGTACTTC.

This rearrangement joins TRBV5-1 to TRBJ2-7; 7 nucleotides line up with TRBD2. Germline values: CDR1 SGHRS, CDR2 YFSETQ. The CDR3 loop spans 13 amino acids. Trimming cost V 1 base and J 4 bases; bases outside gene matches: 2. The CDR3 region is CASSLSSGYEQYF. The CDR3 nucleotides read TGCGCCAGCAGCTTGTCTAGCGGTTACGAGCAGTACTTC. Using reference TRBV5-1 and TRBJ2-7 for the parts outside the CDR3, the full variable domain is KAGVTQTPRYLIKTRGQQVTLSCSPISGHRSVSWYQQTPGQGLQFLFEYFSETQRNKGNFPGRFSGRQFSNSRSEMNVSTLELGDSALYLCASSLSSGYEQYFGPGTRLTVT.

The genes are TRBV5-6 and TRBJ2-7; 7 bases map to TRBD2. V was clipped by 4 bases and J by 5 bases; unmatched bases: 18. CDR3 size: 17 residues. Germline V gene sequence: CDR1 SGHDT, CDR2 YYEEEE. The CDR3 DNA follows: TGTGCCAGCAGCGCCTGGCAATTGCGGGAGCCGGAGGACGAGCAGTACTTC. It is translated as CASSAWQLREPEDEQYF.

V gene TRBV5-4 combines with J gene TRBJ2-1; a weak D match, TRBD2 (5 bases). V was shortened by 0 bases and J by 0 bases, with 7 bases between the two germline ends. CDR1 SGHNT and CDR2 YYREEE come from the germline V gene (reference sequence). The CDR3 loop spans 15 amino acids. In DNA, the CDR3 is TGTGCCAGCAGCTTGGAGAGGGCCTCCTACAATGAGCAGTTCTTC. Protein sequence: CASSLERASYNEQFF.

Points on this clone: This sequence may be a read error, since a much larger clone differs from it by one base. V and J are TRBV25-1 and TRBJ2-3, with D unresolved. V was trimmed by 7 bases and J by 10 bases, leaving 12 bases between them. The CDR3 contains 11 residues. Per germline, CDR1 MGHDK and CDR2 SYGVNS. The CDR3 loop is CASTQSHPQYF. The CDR3 nucleotides are TGTGCCAGCACGCAGTCACATCCGCAGTATTTT.

This clone was picked up a small number of times. At the DNA level, this CDR3 is encoded by other sequences in the same sample as well. The genes are TRBV29-1 and TRBJ2-7, with D unclear. CDR3 length: 12 residues. Germline V gene data show CDR1 as SQVTM and CDR2 as ANQGSEA. The germline V and J ends were trimmed by 4 bases and 0 bases, with 7 bases remaining between them. The DNA of the CDR3 is TGCAGCGTTGTAGGCAGCTCCTACGAGCAGTACTTC. Its translation is CSVVGSSYEQYF.

The chain links TRBV4-1 to TRBJ1-2; no clear D gene. There are 14 residues in the CDR3. V was cut by 0 bases and J by 8 bases, with 13 bases left in between. The germline V gene has CDR1 MGHRA and CDR2 YSYEKL. The CDR3 region is CASSQEFGVRGYTF. CDR3 DNA: TGCGCCAGCAGCCAAGAGTTTGGGGTCCGGGGCTACACCTTC.

This clone was observed a handful of times. V gene TRBV5-4 combines with J gene TRBJ2-5, with D perhaps matching TRBD1 (7 bases). Trimming took off 4 bases at V and 5 bases at J, with 21 bases between the two ends. Looked up from germline, CDR1 is SGHNT and CDR2 is YYREEE (reference sequence). The CDR3 runs to 16 residues. The CDR3 nucleotides are TGTGCCAGCAGCCAAGGTCGAGAAGCAGGGGGGGAGACCCAGTACTTC. It specifies CASSQGREAGGETQYF.

A note on this clone: This could be a read error, since a much larger clone is one nucleotide away. The rearrangement uses TRBV25-1 and TRBJ1-4; D possibly corresponds to TRBD1 (6 bases). Germline V gives CDR1 MGHDK, CDR2 SYGVNS. CDR3 length equals 15 residues. Written as DNA, the CDR3 is TGTGCCAGTGGTCCACAGGGACGGCACAATGAAGAACTGTTTTTT. It specifies CASGPQGRHNEELFF.

Turning to this clone: The identical CDR3 is also encoded by other nucleotide sequences in the sample. The rearrangement uses TRBV18 and TRBJ2-5, with D hard to call. V lost 6 bases, J lost 4 bases, and 9 bases lay in between. Germline CDR1 and CDR2: KGHSH and LQKENI. The CDR3 loop spans 12 amino acids. CDR3 in amino acids: CASSPAGETQYF. As DNA, the CDR3 is TGTGCCAGCTCGCCCGCAGGAGAGACCCAGTACTTC.

This clone was picked up many times. DNA of the CDR3: TGTGCCAGTAGTACGGGGTTCGACTATGGCTACACCTTC. It yields the protein CASSTGFDYGYTF. The rearrangement links TRBV19 to TRBJ1-2; D gene unclear. CDR1 and CDR2 from the germline V gene are LNHDA and SQIVND (reference sequence). V lost 4 bases to trimming and J lost 3 bases, with 9 bases between them. The CDR3 has 13 residues.

In its sample, this clone was seen a few times. This chain joins TRBV7-3 and TRBJ2-1; D is unresolved. Germline V gives CDR1 SGHTA, CDR2 FQGTGA. Trimming left V 5 bases short and J 0 bases short, with 11 bases between. The CDR3 is 15 amino acids. CDR3 loop: CASSPRNSSYNEQFF. CDR3 in DNA: TGTGCCAGCAGCCCCCGAAACAGCTCCTACAATGAGCAGTTCTTC.

This clone was seen repeatedly, ten times or more. The chain carries TRBV9 and TRBJ2-7, with 10 bases fitting TRBD2. This CDR3 spans 15 amino acids. Germline CDR1 is SGDLS and CDR2 is YYNGEE. With V trimmed by 4 bases and J by 4 bases, 8 bases remained unmatched. The CDR3 sequence: CASSPSGRGRYEQYF. Here the CDR3 DNA reads TGTGCCAGCAGCCCTAGCGGGAGAGGCAGGTACGAGCAGTACTTC.

This clone was detected once. The J gene is TRBJ1-1, the V gene TRBV7-2, with TRBD1 as a possible D gene (6 bases). V dropped 3 bases and J dropped 0 bases, with 11 bases sitting between them. Germline assignment: CDR1 SGHTA and CDR2 FQGNSA. The CDR3 covers 15 residues. CDR3 sequence reads: CASSLMGAVNTEAFF. The CDR3 coding sequence is TGTGCCAGCAGCTTGATGGGGGCCGTGAACACTGAAGCTTTCTTT.

Many counts were recorded for this clone. It is likely a read error: a sequence one base away is far more abundant. This rearrangement joins TRBV30 to TRBJ2-5; no clear D gene. The CDR3 length is 12 residues. CDR1 and CDR2 from the germline V gene are GTSNPN and SVGIG (reference sequence). Written as DNA, the CDR3 is TGTGCCTGGAGAACGGACCAAGAGGCCCAGTACTTC. Translation: CAWRTDQEAQYF.

This clone has just a few counts. The rearrangement links TRBV28 to TRBJ2-2, with no clear D. This CDR3 comprises 17 residues. CDR1 is MDHEN and CDR2 is SYDVKM in the germline V gene. V gave up 1 base and J gave up 2 bases, with 14 bases separating them. CDR3 coding DNA: TGTGCCAGCAGTTTATCCCCGGACGACATAAACACCGGGGAGCTGTTTTTT. Residues: CASSLSPDDINTGELFF.

This clone occurred once. The chain joins TRBV28 to TRBJ2-7, with a possible D match to TRBD1 (7 bases). Deletions cut 7 bases from V and 3 bases from J, with 13 bases between. The CDR3 spans 13 residues. The germline CDR1 and CDR2 sequences are MDHEN and SYDVKM. The CDR3, as DNA: TGTGCCAGCACAGGGGGGCCGGGCTACGAGCAGTACTTC. It is translated as CASTGGPGYEQYF.

As regards this clone: A read error is possible here, since a much larger clone lies one base away. The chain employs TRBV29-1 and TRBJ2-3; a possible D gene is TRBD2 (5 bases). Per germline, CDR1 SQVTM and CDR2 ANQGSEA. CDR3 size: 16 residues. CDR3: CSVEGGTSSGVDMQYF. CDR3 sequence (DNA): TGCAGCGTTGAAGGTGGAACTAGTAGTGGTGTAGATATGCAGTATTTT.

This clone has at least ten counts. The chain recombines TRBV30 with TRBJ1-3; D is ambiguous. Trimming cost V 0 bases and J 0 bases, with 9 bases left between them. CDR1 and CDR2 (germline): GTSNPN, SVGIG (reference sequence). The CDR3 consists of 15 residues. The CDR3 sequence is CAWSVLGSSGNTIYF. The CDR3 region has the DNA TGTGCCTGGAGTGTCCTGGGGAGCTCTGGAAACACCATATATTTT. Based on the CDR3 plus reference TRBV30 and TRBJ1-3, the full variable domain is SQTIHQWPATLVQPVGSPLSLECTVEGTSNPNLYWYRQAAGRGLQLLFYSVGIGQISSEVPQNLSASRPQDRQFILSSKKLLLSDSGFYLCAWSVLGSSGNTIYFGEGSWLTVV.